This entry describes one T cell receptor beta chain. The data originate from a study of control samples from healthy donors and cancer patients. Assay used: immunoSEQ multiplex PCR; TCRdb lists only in-frame clones, some missing. The table shows about 160,000 clones, with 90% to 95% occurring only once. The length of the CDR3 is 17 residues. V lost 4 bases, J lost 0 bases, and 12 bases stayed unmatched. Germline V gives CDR1 LGHDT, CDR2 YNNKEL (reference sequence). The sequenced sample consisted of blood. This clonotype originated in a woman in her forties in good health. This chain uses TRBV3-1 (or the pseudogene TRBV3-2) with TRBJ2-7, with 7 bases that match TRBD2. In nucleotides, the CDR3 is TGTGCCAGCAGCCGAGACGCGTACACTAGCGCCTCCTACGAGCAGTACTTC. Amino acid sequence: CASSRDAYTSASYEQYF.